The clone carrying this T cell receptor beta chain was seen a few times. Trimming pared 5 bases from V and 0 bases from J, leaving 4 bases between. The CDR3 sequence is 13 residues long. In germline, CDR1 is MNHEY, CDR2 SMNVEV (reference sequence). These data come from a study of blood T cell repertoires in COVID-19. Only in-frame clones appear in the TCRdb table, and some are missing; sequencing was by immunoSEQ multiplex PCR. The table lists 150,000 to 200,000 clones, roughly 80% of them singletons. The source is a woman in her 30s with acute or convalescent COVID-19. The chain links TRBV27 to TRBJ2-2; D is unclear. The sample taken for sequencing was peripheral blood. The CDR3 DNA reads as TGTGCCAGCAGTCCTCCGAACACCGGGGAGCTGTTTTTT. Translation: CASSPPNTGELFF.